Below, 30 T cell receptor beta chains from the same sample are listed, as sequenced in a study of neurological immune-mediated disorders. Using its own MiXCR run on the 5' RACE reads, TCRdb lists one record per CDR3 protein. The table lists 45,000 to 70,000 distinct CDR3 sequences, approximately 4.4% of them singletons. Material for sequencing was PBMCs. These receptors were taken from a middle-aged man with multiple sclerosis.

The chain uses TRBV7-3 and TRBJ2-1; maybe TRBD1 (5 bases). The ends were cut back, 5 bases at V and 9 bases at J, with 17 bases in the middle. Germline CDR1 is SGHTA and CDR2 is FQGTGA. CDR3 length: 14 amino acids. For the CDR3, the DNA is TGTGCCAGCAGCCTAAAGGGAAAGGGGTCTGAGCAGTTCTTC. Its protein product is CASSLKGKGSEQFF.

This clonotype has ten or more counts. The V call is TRBV29-1, the J call TRBJ2-7; a weak D match, TRBD1 (5 bases). Trimming pared 4 bases from V and 5 bases from J, leaving 18 bases between. The CDR3 totals 14 residues. Germline CDR1 is SQVTM and CDR2 is ANQGSEA. The CDR3 is CSVGGRGSANEQYF. CDR3 in DNA: TGCAGCGTTGGTGGAAGGGGTTCAGCTAACGAGCAGTACTTC.

This clonotype was observed a few times. The gene calls are TRBV5-1 and TRBJ1-1; 9 positions agree with TRBD1. Losses at the gene ends were 3 bases for V and 4 bases for J; bases not matched to a gene: 4. The CDR3 has 14 residues. From germline, CDR1 is SGHRS and CDR2 YFSETQ. CDR3 in DNA: TGCGCCAGCAGCTACACAGGGGGCGGCACTGAAGCTTTCTTT. Encoded protein: CASSYTGGGTEAFF.

This clonotype qualifies as medium-sized. The V gene is TRBV5-1, the J gene TRBJ2-5, with TRBD1 matching 10 bases. The CDR3 covers 17 residues. V shed 4 bases, J shed 2 bases, and the junction held 11 bases outside the gene matches. Germline values: CDR1 SGHRS, CDR2 YFSETQ. The CDR3 spells CASSKRPGQGKQETQYF. DNA of the CDR3: TGCGCCAGCAGCAAGAGACCGGGACAGGGGAAGCAAGAGACCCAGTACTTC. The variable domain in full, completed from reference TRBV5-1 and TRBJ2-5, reads KAGVTQTPRYLIKTRGQQVTLSCSPISGHRSVSWYQQTPGQGLQFLFEYFSETQRNKGNFPGRFSGRQFSNSRSEMNVSTLELGDSALYLCASSKRPGQGKQETQYFGPGTRLLVL.

This clonotype showed up many times. The chain employs TRBV5-1 and TRBJ2-1; no clear D. The germline V and J ends were trimmed by 2 bases and 8 bases, with 17 bases remaining between them. This CDR3 region has 15 residues. Germline V lookup: CDR1 SGHRS, CDR2 YFSETQ. CDR3 DNA: TGCGCCAGCAGCTTTGGGCTTTCAGCTCGCGATGAGCAGTTCTTC. This encodes CASSFGLSARDEQFF.

The gene calls are TRBV5-8 and TRBJ2-1; TRBD2 is a possible D gene (5 bases). CDR3 size: 16 residues. Germline assignment: CDR1 SGHTS and CDR2 YDEGEE. V dropped 4 bases and J dropped 4 bases, with 18 bases sitting between them. The CDR3 coding sequence is TGTGCCAGCAGCCGACCCTTGGAGCGGCGTTACAATGAGCAGTTCTTC. As protein: CASSRPLERRYNEQFF.

J is TRBJ2-3 and V is TRBV20-1, with 12 bases lining up with TRBD2. V was pared by 2 bases and J by 5 bases, with 2 bases of the junction left unmatched. The CDR3 totals 14 residues. CDR1 and CDR2 from the germline V gene are DFQATT and SNEGSKA (reference sequence). The DNA of the CDR3 is TGCAGTGCTAGAACGACTAGCGGGGGAGATACGCAGTATTTT. Translating gives CSARTTSGGDTQYF.

This clonotype was observed at least ten times. The rearrangement uses TRBV5-1 and TRBJ1-1; D gene uncertain. V was pared by 4 bases and J by 1 base, with 11 bases between. The germline V gene has CDR1 SGHRS and CDR2 YFSETQ. This CDR3 is built from 14 residues. The CDR3 reads CASSPADGNTEAFF. The CDR3 region has the DNA TGCGCCAGCAGCCCGGCGGACGGGAACACTGAAGCTTTCTTT.

The rearrangement links TRBV11-2 to TRBJ2-7; 10 bases line up with TRBD2. J gave up 5 bases and V 3 bases, and 7 bases lay outside the gene matches. CDR3 length equals 15 residues. The germline CDR1 and CDR2 sequences are SGHAT and FQNNGV. CDR3 region: CASSLKIAGGDEQYF. The CDR3, as DNA: TGTGCCAGCAGCTTGAAAATAGCGGGAGGTGACGAGCAGTACTTC.

This clonotype was recorded at least ten times. The CDR3 here is CASSETGTITDTQYF. In DNA, the CDR3 is TGTGCCAGCAGTGAAACGGGAACCATCACAGATACGCAGTATTTT. V is TRBV2 and J is TRBJ2-3, with D perhaps matching TRBD2 (5 bases). The length of the CDR3 is 15 residues. Germline CDR1 is SNHLY and CDR2 is FYNNEI. Trimming removed 2 bases from V and 2 bases from J, with 11 bases in between.

This clonotype was recorded at least ten times. This chain connects TRBV20-1 to TRBJ1-2, with 9 bases fitting TRBD1. V was pared by 1 base and J by 5 bases, with 5 bases of the junction left unmatched. The CDR3 runs 14 residues. The germline CDR1 and CDR2 sequences are DFQATT and SNEGSKA (reference sequence). As DNA, the CDR3 is TGCAGTGCTAGAGCCTTAGGACAGGGGTATGGCTACACCTTC. Protein product: CSARALGQGYGYTF.

This clonotype has just a few counts. This sequence joins TRBV10-3 and TRBJ2-7; D might be TRBD2 (6 bases). Germline CDR1 reads ENHRY; CDR2 reads SYGVKD. CDR3 length equals 14 residues. The V and J ends lost 4 bases and 4 bases respectively, with 14 bases between them. The CDR3 here is CAISGFDGSYEQYF. The CDR3 nucleotides read TGTGCCATCAGTGGTTTCGACGGGAGTTACGAGCAGTACTTC.

This clonotype came up many times. The rearrangement links TRBV12-3 or TRBV12-4 to TRBJ1-5; TRBD1 aligns across 7 bases. Trimming cost V 7 bases and J 0 bases; bases outside gene matches: 9. This CDR3 region has 16 residues. The chain's CDR3 is CASKTGYPYSNQPQHF. The DNA for the CDR3 is TGTGCCAGCAAGACAGGGTATCCCTATAGCAATCAGCCCCAGCATTTT.

Ten or more counts support this clonotype. The chain uses TRBV27 and TRBJ2-5, with 7 bases that match TRBD2. V lost 2 bases to trimming and J lost 5 bases; unmatched junction nucleotides: 8. The CDR3 is made up of 15 amino acids. Germline-derived CDR1 and CDR2 are MNHEY and SMNVEV (reference sequence). CDR3 nucleotide sequence: TGTGCCAGCAGTTTAACCCGTGGGACTAAGGAGACCCAGTACTTC. It codes for CASSLTRGTKETQYF.

This clonotype was found many times. J is TRBJ2-2 and V is TRBV20-1; a weak D match, TRBD2 (5 bases). The CDR3 has 15 amino acids. V lost 6 bases and J 1 base, leaving 15 bases between the germline ends. Per the germline V gene, CDR1 is DFQATT and CDR2 is SNEGSKA (reference sequence). DNA of the CDR3: TGCAGTGCCAGACGGGGATTGGGGAACACCGGGGAGCTGTTTTTT. Protein: CSARRGLGNTGELFF.

This clonotype was counted at least ten times. CDR3 DNA sequence: TGTGCCAGCAGCTTTCGATCGTCTGGGGCCAACGTCCTGACTTTC. It is translated as CASSFRSSGANVLTF. V gene TRBV7-8 combines with J gene TRBJ2-6, with D unclear. CDR1 is SGHVS and CDR2 is FQNEAQ in the germline V gene. The CDR3 loop spans 15 amino acids. V was clipped by 3 bases and J by 1 base, with 7 bases between them.

This clonotype was counted at least ten times. J is TRBJ2-7 and V is TRBV2, with 7 bases that match TRBD1. In germline, CDR1 is SNHLY, CDR2 FYNNEI. Trimming cost V 3 bases and J 2 bases; bases outside gene matches: 4. This CDR3 is built from 14 residues. This CDR3 is CASSDGTAAYEQYF. The CDR3 DNA sequence: TGTGCCAGCAGTGATGGGACAGCGGCCTACGAGCAGTACTTC. The full variable domain, rest sourced from reference TRBV2 and TRBJ2-7, is EPEVTQTPSHQVTQMGQEVILRCVPISNHLYFYWYRQILGQKVEFLVSFYNNEISEKSEIFDDQFSVERPDGSNFTLKIRSTKLEDSAMYFCASSDGTAAYEQYFGPGTRLTVT.

J is TRBJ1-1 and V is TRBV7-2; D call uncertain. V dropped 6 bases and J dropped 6 bases, with 8 bases sitting between them. The germline V gene encodes CDR1 SGHTA and CDR2 FQGNSA. The CDR3 has 11 amino acids. The CDR3 loop is CASRRYAEAFF. CDR3 nucleotides: TGTGCCAGCAGAAGGTACGCTGAAGCTTTCTTT. Full variable domain (remainder filled in from reference TRBV7-2 and TRBJ1-1): GAGVSQSPSNKVTEKGKDVELRCDPISGHTALYWYRQSLGQGLEFLIYFQGNSAPDKSGLPSDRFSAERTGGSVSTLTIQRTQQEDSAVYLCASRRYAEAFFGQGTRLTVV.

This clonotype was seen ten or more times. The chain uses TRBV6-2 or TRBV6-3 and TRBJ2-5; no clear D. The CDR3 is 11 residues long. Germline-derived CDR1 and CDR2 are MNHEY and SVGEGT. V was cut by 2 bases and J by 7 bases, with 5 bases left in between. As DNA, the CDR3 is TGTGCCAGCAGTTACGGTGGGACCCAGTACTTC. It specifies CASSYGGTQYF.

V is TRBV21-1 and J is TRBJ2-5; whether TRBD1, the table's D call, matches the DNA was not checked. TRBV21-1 is noted as a pseudogene. The CDR3 runs 19 residues. As DNA, the CDR3 is TGTGCCAGCAGCAAAGGAGGTACAGGGATCCCACTGATATTGGAGACCCAGTACTTC. Translated: CASSKGGTGIPLILETQYF.

This clonotype occurred many times. The chain uses TRBV12-3 or TRBV12-4 and TRBJ2-7, with TRBD2 as a possible D gene (6 bases). The V end lost 5 bases, the J end lost 2 bases, and 22 bases lay between the germline ends. This CDR3 has 17 residues. The CDR3 nucleotides read TGTGCCAGCAGTACTTCCCCGGGACTGACTTCGACCTACGAGCAGTACTTC. Amino acids: CASSTSPGLTSTYEQYF.

This clonotype was counted many times. The chain couples TRBV3-1 to TRBJ2-2; the match to TRBD1 covers 8 bases. The CDR3 contains 17 residues. Germline loops: CDR1 LGHDT, CDR2 YNNKEL (reference sequence). Losses at the gene ends were 0 bases for V and 1 base for J; bases not matched to a gene: 4. The CDR3 nucleotides are TGTGCCAGCAGCCAAGAGGGACAGGCAGAGAACACCGGGGAGCTGTTTTTT. Translation: CASSQEGQAENTGELFF.

To note about this clonotype: This may arise from a read error, as a much more abundant clone is one base away. The CDR3 loop reads CASRPAAEMTDTQYF. The CDR3 coding sequence is TGTGCCAGCAGACCAGCCGCGGAGATGACAGATACGCAGTATTTT. The rearrangement links TRBV6-2 or TRBV6-3 to TRBJ2-3; D is ambiguous. Germline V lookup: CDR1 MNHEY, CDR2 SVGEGT. Between the trimmed V and J ends, which lost 6 bases and 3 bases, there was a span of 16 bases. The CDR3 contains 15 residues.

This clonotype has at least ten counts. V gene TRBV4-1 combines with J gene TRBJ2-3; TRBD1 agrees at 7 bases. From germline, CDR1 is MGHRA and CDR2 YSYEKL. With V trimmed by 0 bases and J by 2 bases, 8 bases remained unmatched. The CDR3 runs to 17 residues. The CDR3 nucleotides read TGCGCCAGCAGCCAAGATCGGGCAGGGGGAGCCACAGATACGCAGTATTTT. Translated, it gives CASSQDRAGGATDTQYF.

Points on this clonotype: A clone one base away is much larger, so this may be a read error. The V gene is TRBV20-1, the J gene TRBJ1-5; 7 bases are a match to TRBD1. Germline-derived CDR1 and CDR2 are DFQATT and SNEGSKA (reference sequence). The CDR3 has 14 amino acids. The CDR3 region has the DNA TGCAGTGCTGCCGGGACAGTCGACAATCAGCCCCAGAATTTT. This encodes CSAAGTVDNQPQNF.

The table lists this clonotype with many counts. The CDR3 reads CAISESGQASSYNSPLHF. The CDR3 DNA follows: TGTGCCATCAGTGAATCCGGACAGGCGAGCTCCTATAATTCACCCCTCCACTTT. The rearrangement uses TRBV10-3 and TRBJ1-6; 7 nucleotides match TRBD1. Germline assignment: CDR1 ENHRY and CDR2 SYGVKD. J gave up 0 bases and V 3 bases, and 8 bases lay outside the gene matches. CDR3 length: 18 residues.

This clonotype was counted many times. V usage is TRBV20-1 and J usage is TRBJ2-5, with D unclear. Germline CDR1 is DFQATT and CDR2 is SNEGSKA (reference sequence). The CDR3 runs 15 residues. Trimming stripped 5 bases from V and 5 bases from J, with 21 bases between. The CDR3 sequence: CSASSSTALPETQYF. The DNA of the CDR3 is TGCAGTGCTTCTTCCTCCACTGCCCTCCCGGAGACCCAGTACTTC.

This clonotype was counted many times. The chain uses TRBV4-1 and TRBJ2-2; TRBD2 is a possible D gene (6 bases). Germline assignment: CDR1 MGHRA and CDR2 YSYEKL. There are 15 residues in the CDR3. Trimming removed 2 bases from V and 5 bases from J, with 12 bases in between. The CDR3 DNA reads TGCGCCAGCAGCCAAAGGGACTGGGTGACCGGGGAGCTGTTTTTT. Translation: CASSQRDWVTGELFF.

This clonotype was found many times. This sequence joins TRBV6-6 and TRBJ2-3; 9 bases are a match to TRBD2. The CDR3 extends over 19 amino acids. After removal of 6 bases from V and 5 bases from J, the junction contained 21 bases not matched to a gene. The germline V gene has CDR1 MNHNY and CDR2 SVGAGI (reference sequence). The CDR3 region is CASSTHQRPGGRAGDTQYF. CDR3 nucleotides: TGTGCCAGCAGCACTCACCAGCGCCCTGGCGGGAGGGCAGGAGATACGCAGTATTTT.

This clonotype was seen repeatedly, ten times or more. This sequence joins TRBV7-8 and TRBJ1-4; 7 bases line up with TRBD1. The V gene end was trimmed by 2 bases and the J gene end by 6 bases; junction bases not matched to a gene: 3. CDR3 length equals 14 residues. From germline, CDR1 is SGHVS and CDR2 FQNEAQ. The CDR3 is CASSLTGQDEKLFF. Written as DNA, the CDR3 is TGTGCCAGCAGCTTAACCGGACAGGATGAAAAACTGTTTTTT.